This T cell receptor beta chain was sequenced during a study of regulatory T cells in long-lasting Graves disease. CDR3 regions were amplified by Arm-PCR using iRepertoire HTBI primers to build TCR beta libraries. Each CDR3 protein gets one entry after TCRdb re-called the multiplex PCR reads with MiXCR. In the table there are hundreds of thousands of distinct CDR3 sequences, roughly 15% of which are singletons. Sample time point: newly diagnosed GD, antithyroid drugs for less than 3 months. TCR sequences were obtained from RNA taken from PBMCs. General observations from the study: Persistent patients had more shared public clonotypes (2,741) than new patients (around 1,000). Persistent Graves' disease cases displayed lower TCR diversity than newly diagnosed ones.

This clonotype has just one count. What it binds is unknown. The same specimen was also included in a second study, on T cells in Graves' hyperthyroidism and ophthalmopathy.

The sequences come from peripheral blood mononuclear cells (PBMCs), collected at new diagnosis, from a patient treated with antithyroid drugs. The source of this sequence is a woman in her forties or fifties with Graves disease.

The CDR3 is CASGLGSGGAHEQFF. The DNA of the CDR3 is TGTGCTAGTGGTTTGGGTAGCGGGGGGGCCCATGAGCAGTTCTTC. The rearrangement uses TRBV12-5 and TRBJ2-1, with TRBD2 matching over 11 bases. The CDR3 runs to 15 residues. V lost 1 base, J lost 8 bases, and 4 bases stayed unmatched. The germline gives CDR1 LGHNT, CDR2 FRNRAP.